The next 29 T cell receptor beta chains were all read from a single sample in a study of T-cell reconstitution after alpha-beta-depleted transplantation in children. The library targeted TCRbeta and was prepared with unique molecular identifiers. TCRdb fed the PCR reads into MiXCR, producing one record per CDR3 protein. The sample holds roughly 45,000 distinct CDR3 sequences, nearly 9.5% seen once. The sequences come from PBMCs, mostly from graft donor cells, collected 60 days after TCRalphabeta/CD19-depleted stem cell transplant. These receptors originate from a male patient aged 2 to 9 who had a stem cell transplant for chronic granulomatous disease, so the T cells may come from the graft donor.

In the case of this clonotype: A much larger clone lies a single base off, so this may be a read error. This sequence joins TRBV20-1 and TRBJ2-7; 14 bases are a match to TRBD2. The CDR3 covers 17 residues. CDR1 DFQATT and CDR2 SNEGSKA come from the germline V gene (reference sequence). The CDR3 bases are TGCTGTGCTCCGACGCCCTGGGGACTAGCGGGAGACTACGAGCAGTACTTC. It is translated as CCAPTPWGLAGDYEQYF.

Ten or more counts support this clonotype. The chain joins TRBV12-3 or TRBV12-4 to TRBJ1-5, with D possibly being TRBD1 (5 bases). This CDR3 spans 13 amino acids. Trimming stripped 8 bases from V and 7 bases from J, with 15 bases between. The CDR3 sequence: CASGDRTRQPQHF. DNA of the CDR3: TGTGCCAGCGGGGACCGCACGAGGCAGCCCCAGCATTTT.

This clonotype was counted many times. The chain uses TRBV10-1 and TRBJ2-3; D remains unclear. The V gene lost 5 bases and the J gene lost 0 bases, with 15 bases spanning the gap. Germline loops: CDR1 WNHNN, CDR2 SYGVQD (reference sequence). The length of the CDR3 is 16 residues. The CDR3 bases are TGCGCCAGCAGTCCAAGGATTCTAACTAGCACAGATACGCAGTATTTT. Translating gives CASSPRILTSTDTQYF.

Many counts were recorded for this clonotype. The rearrangement joins TRBV5-1 to TRBJ2-7; D assignment may be TRBD1 or TRBD2 (6 bases each). The CDR3 has 13 residues. Trimming left V 4 bases short and J 6 bases short, with 14 bases between. CDR1 SGHRS and CDR2 YFSETQ come from the germline V gene. The chain's CDR3 is CASSLATGPEQYF. The CDR3 DNA sequence: TGCGCCAGCAGCCTAGCGACAGGACCCGAGCAGTACTTC.

The table lists this clonotype with many counts. This CDR3 is CASSYSVVETQYF. The CDR3 DNA is TGTGCCAGCAGTTACTCGGTAGTCGAGACCCAGTACTTC. The chain links TRBV6-5 to TRBJ2-5, with D uncertain. Germline-derived CDR1 and CDR2 are MNHEY and SVGAGI. Trimming left V 0 bases short and J 5 bases short, with 7 bases between. This CDR3 contains 13 residues.

This clonotype was counted ten times or more. The V call is TRBV5-1, the J call TRBJ2-3; D is undetermined. CDR1 SGHRS and CDR2 YFSETQ come from the germline V gene. V lost 0 bases to trimming and J lost 4 bases, with 12 bases between them. The CDR3 length is 15 residues. Here the CDR3 reads CASSLVGDGPDTQYF. As DNA, the CDR3 is TGCGCCAGCAGCTTGGTTGGGGATGGGCCAGATACGCAGTATTTT.

This clonotype has more than one count but fewer than ten. The chain has TRBV20-1 and TRBJ2-1; D gene uncertain. This CDR3 has 14 amino acids. Trimming pared 1 base from V and 12 bases from J, leaving 19 bases between. Per germline, CDR1 DFQATT and CDR2 SNEGSKA (reference sequence). CDR3 coding DNA: TGCAGTGCTAGAGGGTCAGGAAATGTCAGTGGGCAGTTCTTC. Translated: CSARGSGNVSGQFF.

This clonotype was found a few times. The rearrangement joins TRBV3-1 to TRBJ2-5; 9 positions match TRBD1. The CDR3 is 16 amino acids. The trim removed 5 bases at V and 5 bases at J, leaving 12 bases unmatched. Germline values: CDR1 LGHDT, CDR2 YNNKEL (reference sequence). In DNA, the CDR3 is TGTGCCAGCAGCAACTCCGGGACAGGGTCTCACGAGACCCAGTACTTC. The encoded protein is CASSNSGTGSHETQYF.

The sample holds many counts of this clonotype. This chain connects TRBV20-1 to TRBJ2-7, with 7 bases fitting TRBD2. Germline CDR1 DFQATT, CDR2 SNEGSKA (reference sequence). The J segment lost 3 bases and the V segment lost 3 bases, leaving 11 bases of the junction unmatched. The CDR3 extends over 15 amino acids. CDR3 DNA: TGCAGTGCTAGGTCCAGCGGGAAGCTTTTCTACGAGCAGTACTTC. Translation: CSARSSGKLFYEQYF.

This clonotype has ten or more counts. This chain links TRBV6-4 with TRBJ2-1; 8 bases are shared with TRBD1. The CDR3 is 19 residues long. Germline lookup yields CDR1 MRHNA and CDR2 SNTAGT. Trimming at V came to 7 bases and at J to 0 bases, leaving 17 bases not matched to a gene. CDR3 loop: CASTPVGRPGGSSYNEQFF. The CDR3 nucleotides are TGTGCCAGCACCCCCGTTGGGCGGCCAGGGGGCAGCTCCTACAATGAGCAGTTCTTC.

This clonotype was recorded many times. The V gene is TRBV21-1, the J gene TRBJ2-6; the table's D call TRBD1 went unverified against the DNA. TRBV21-1 is described as a pseudogene. The CDR3 runs 21 residues. This CDR3 reads CASSYRGEGQGAPIGANVLTF. The CDR3 DNA follows: TGTGCCAGCAGCTATCGAGGTGAAGGACAGGGGGCGCCGATAGGGGCCAACGTCCTGACTTTC.

The chain combines TRBV19 with TRBJ1-5, with no clear D. From germline, CDR1 is LNHDA and CDR2 SQIVND (reference sequence). The CDR3 covers 12 residues. Trimming took off 3 bases at V and 7 bases at J, with 7 bases between the two ends. As DNA, the CDR3 is TGTGCCAGTAGTATCGTAGAACAGCCCCAGCATTTT. Amino acid sequence: CASSIVEQPQHF.

This clonotype has ten or more counts. This chain uses TRBV10-1 with TRBJ2-2, with 8 bases lining up with TRBD2. V was pared by 5 bases and J by 2 bases, with 10 bases of the junction left unmatched. The germline V gene has CDR1 WNHNN and CDR2 SYGVQD (reference sequence). CDR3 size: 17 residues. CDR3 sequence reads: CASSHGLADLNTGELFF. CDR3 DNA sequence: TGCGCCAGCAGTCATGGACTAGCAGATCTCAACACCGGGGAGCTGTTTTTT.

This clonotype was counted many times. The J gene is TRBJ2-1, the V gene TRBV20-1; no firm D call. V lost 0 bases, J lost 2 bases, and 11 bases lay in between. Germline-derived CDR1 and CDR2 are DFQATT and SNEGSKA (reference sequence). This CDR3 spans 15 amino acids. CDR3 nucleotide sequence: TGCAGTGCTAGAGATATGGCACTTACCTACAATGAGCAGTTCTTC. Its translation: CSARDMALTYNEQFF.

Many counts were recorded for this clonotype. This chain joins TRBV29-1 and TRBJ2-7, with TRBD1 identical over 7 bases. The V segment lost 4 bases and the J segment 2 bases; nucleotides outside the gene matches: 2. Germline V gene lookup returns CDR1 SQVTM and CDR2 ANQGSEA. The CDR3 spans 12 residues. The CDR3 nucleotides read TGCAGCGTTGCGCAGGGGGCCTACGAGCAGTACTTC. Its translation is CSVAQGAYEQYF.

The sample holds many counts of this clonotype. V usage is TRBV20-1 and J usage is TRBJ1-1; D unresolved. Germline V gene sequence: CDR1 DFQATT, CDR2 SNEGSKA (reference sequence). The length of the CDR3 is 13 residues. V was clipped by 6 bases and J by 2 bases, with 13 bases between them. The CDR3 region is CSAPVGSNTEAFF. CDR3 coding DNA: TGCAGTGCCCCGGTAGGCTCAAACACTGAAGCTTTCTTT.

The CDR3 here is CASSLVLAGADTQYF. For the CDR3, the DNA is TGTGCCAGCAGCTTGGTGCTAGCGGGAGCTGATACGCAGTATTTT. The chain recombines TRBV5-8 with TRBJ2-3; 10 nucleotides agree with TRBD2. The V gene's germline CDR1 is SGHTS and CDR2 YDEGEE. The junction had 4 bases not matched to a gene; V was cut back by 0 bases and J by 6 bases. The CDR3 consists of 15 residues.

The sample holds many counts of this clonotype. Here the CDR3 DNA reads TGTGCCAGCAGCCAAGGTTGGGGCGGGGAGACCCAGTACTTC. Protein product: CASSQGWGGETQYF. This chain connects TRBV3-1 to TRBJ2-5; D is perhaps TRBD1 or TRBD2 (5 bases each). CDR3 length: 14 amino acids. The germline CDR1 and CDR2 sequences are LGHDT and YNNKEL (reference sequence). Trimming shortened V by 1 base and J by 5 bases, and 11 bases separated the two germline ends.

This clonotype was seen many times. The rearrangement joins TRBV7-3 to TRBJ2-1, with D maybe TRBD2 (5 bases). Germline V lookup: CDR1 SGHTA, CDR2 FQGTGA. The CDR3 totals 17 residues. V was shortened by 0 bases and J by 0 bases, with 12 bases between the two germline ends. The CDR3 nucleotides read TGTGCCAGCAGCTTAACGGTCGGGATCGGCTCCTACAATGAGCAGTTCTTC. Its protein is CASSLTVGIGSYNEQFF.

The rearrangement uses TRBV6-1 and TRBJ2-7; tentatively, D is TRBD2 (6 bases). Deletions cut 6 bases from V and 2 bases from J, with 11 bases between. Germline CDR1 MNHNS, CDR2 SASEGT. The length of the CDR3 is 13 residues. The CDR3 bases are TGTGCCAGCAGCCGCGGGGTGACCTACGAGCAGTACTTC. Amino acids: CASSRGVTYEQYF.

Ten or more counts support this clonotype. The rearrangement joins TRBV3-1 to TRBJ2-1, with D perhaps assigned TRBD1 or TRBD2 (5 bases each). The germline V and J ends were trimmed by 4 bases and 6 bases, with 13 bases remaining between them. Germline lookup yields CDR1 LGHDT and CDR2 YNNKEL (reference sequence). The CDR3 is made up of 14 amino acids. The CDR3 here is CASSLLSGTNEQFF. The CDR3 DNA sequence: TGTGCCAGCAGCCTGTTGAGTGGGACCAATGAGCAGTTCTTC.

Many counts were recorded for this clonotype. The genes are TRBV20-1 and TRBJ2-5; D tentatively fits TRBD1 or TRBD2 (5 bases each). Germline-derived CDR1 and CDR2 are DFQATT and SNEGSKA (reference sequence). V lost 0 bases to trimming and J lost 8 bases, with 13 bases between them. The CDR3 has 13 amino acids. Here the CDR3 DNA reads TGCAGTGCTAGAGATCTCGGGGCCACAACCCAGTACTTC. Its protein product is CSARDLGATTQYF.

This clonotype was counted at least ten times. This rearrangement joins TRBV29-1 to TRBJ2-7, with TRBD2 matching over 10 bases. Germline assignment: CDR1 SQVTM and CDR2 ANQGSEA. The ends lost 5 bases at V and 2 bases at J; junction bases unmatched: 3. The CDR3 consists of 13 residues. CDR3 loop: CSVKAGGPYEQYF. CDR3 nucleotides: TGCAGCGTTAAAGCGGGAGGGCCCTACGAGCAGTACTTC.

This clonotype occurred many times. The chain employs TRBV5-5 and TRBJ1-1, with TRBD1 as a possible D gene (5 bases). The CDR3 has 12 amino acids. V lost 4 bases to trimming and J lost 7 bases, with 11 bases between them. Germline CDR1 and CDR2: SGHKS and YYEKEE (reference sequence). Here the CDR3 DNA reads TGTGCCAGCAGCCCGGGACTGAATGAAGCTTTCTTT. This sequence encodes CASSPGLNEAFF. Filled out from reference TRBV5-5 and TRBJ1-1, the complete variable domain reads DAGVTQSPTHLIKTRGQQVTLRCSPISGHKSVSWYQQVLGQGPQFIFQYYEKEERGRGNFPDRFSARQFPNYSSELNVNALLLGDSALYLCASSPGLNEAFFGQGTRLTVV.

The gene calls are TRBV6-2 or TRBV6-3 and TRBJ2-7, with 8 bases fitting TRBD2. J was trimmed by 2 bases and V by 2 bases; bases with no gene match: 5. This CDR3 contains 15 residues. Germline values: CDR1 MNHEY, CDR2 SVGEGT. The CDR3 sequence is CASSYRLAPTYEQYF. The CDR3, as DNA: TGTGCCAGCAGTTACAGACTAGCGCCGACCTACGAGCAGTACTTC.

This clonotype was seen ten or more times. The chain joins TRBV7-9 to TRBJ1-2; 7 positions match TRBD1. Germline V CDR1 and CDR2: SEHNR, FQNEAQ (reference sequence). CDR3 length: 15 amino acids. Trimming cost V 2 bases and J 8 bases; bases outside gene matches: 11. CDR3 coding DNA: TGTGCCAGCAGCTTACTCTCAGGGGGGGGTCGCGGCTACACCTTC. Translation gives CASSLLSGGGRGYTF.

The rearrangement joins TRBV3-1 to TRBJ1-2; a possible D gene is TRBD1 (5 bases). The CDR3 extends over 15 amino acids. The V gene's germline CDR1 is LGHDT and CDR2 YNNKEL (reference sequence). V dropped 4 bases and J dropped 6 bases, with 18 bases sitting between them. CDR3 residues: CASSRTGSRKNGYTF. The CDR3, as DNA: TGTGCCAGCAGCCGCACAGGTAGCCGGAAGAATGGCTACACCTTC.

The table lists this clonotype with many counts. The chain uses TRBV12-3 or TRBV12-4 and TRBJ2-5, with D possibly being TRBD1 (6 bases). CDR3 size: 14 residues. Trimming cost V 2 bases and J 4 bases, with 11 bases left between them. The CDR3 DNA reads as TGTGCCAGCAGTTTATACAGGGCGGCAGAGACCCAGTACTTC. Amino acid sequence: CASSLYRAAETQYF.

The table lists this clonotype with many counts. J is TRBJ1-3 and V is TRBV3-1; D not certain. The length of the CDR3 is 11 residues. Trimming took 0 bases from V and 11 from J, leaving 5 bases between them. Looked up from germline, CDR1 is LGHDT and CDR2 is YNNKEL (reference sequence). The CDR3 reads CASSQDLAIYF. The DNA for the CDR3 is TGTGCCAGCAGCCAAGACCTCGCCATATATTTT.